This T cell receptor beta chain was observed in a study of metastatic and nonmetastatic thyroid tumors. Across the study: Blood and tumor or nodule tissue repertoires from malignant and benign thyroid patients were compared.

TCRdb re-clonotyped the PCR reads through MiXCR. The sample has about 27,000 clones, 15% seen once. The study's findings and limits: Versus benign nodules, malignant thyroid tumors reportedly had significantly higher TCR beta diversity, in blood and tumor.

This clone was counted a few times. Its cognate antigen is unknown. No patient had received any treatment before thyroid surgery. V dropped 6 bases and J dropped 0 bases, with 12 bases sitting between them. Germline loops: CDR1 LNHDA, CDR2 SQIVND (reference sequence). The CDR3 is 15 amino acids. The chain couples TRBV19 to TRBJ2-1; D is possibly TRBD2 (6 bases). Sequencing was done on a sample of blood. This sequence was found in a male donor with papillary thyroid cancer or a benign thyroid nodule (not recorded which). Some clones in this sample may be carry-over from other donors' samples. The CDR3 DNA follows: TGTGCCAGTAGCTCGGACTATAACTCCTACAATGAGCAGTTCTTC. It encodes CASSSDYNSYNEQFF.